The rows below give T cell receptor beta chains drawn from one sample of a study of blood T cell repertoires in COVID-19. Here immunoSEQ multiplex PCR was the method, and the copy in TCRdb shows in-frame clones only, minus some. The sample lists tens of thousands of clones, around 88% occurring once. Sequencing input: peripheral blood. These TCRs come from a woman of 80 years or more with active or convalescent COVID-19. CDR3s include the opening cysteine and the closing phenylalanine or tryptophan.

V gene: TRBV10-3; J gene: TRBJ2-2; CDR3 protein: CAISPHVTPNTGELFF
V gene: TRBV11-2; J gene: TRBJ1-2; CDR3 protein: CASSSYYGYTF
V gene: TRBV18; J gene: TRBJ2-1; CDR3 protein: CASSPPGLAGSTFYNEQFF
V gene: TRBV18; J gene: TRBJ2-7; CDR3 protein: CASSPQQLGQGNYEQYF
V gene: TRBV29-1; J gene: TRBJ2-2; CDR3 protein: CSVTGTGGGTGELFF
V gene: TRBV18; J gene: TRBJ1-2; CDR3 protein: CASSPRTGLNYGYTF
V gene: TRBV30; J gene: TRBJ2-7; CDR3 protein: CAWTGGTGYNEQYF
V gene: TRBV14; J gene: TRBJ2-5; CDR3 protein: CASSQEYRETQYF
V gene: TRBV7-9; J gene: TRBJ1-1; CDR3 protein: CASYRNMNTEAFF
V gene: TRBV29-1; J gene: TRBJ1-4; CDR3 protein: CSVGTGTAYEKLFF
V gene: TRBV29-1; J gene: TRBJ2-1; CDR3 protein: CSVVRLAGSNEQFF
V gene: TRBV20-1; J gene: TRBJ2-3; CDR3 protein: CSASGIAGGDTQYF
V gene: TRBV5-6; J gene: TRBJ2-5; CDR3 protein: CASSLELAGGLTQYF
V gene: TRBV19; J gene: TRBJ1-2; CDR3 protein: CASSMSQSFYGYTF
V gene: TRBV7-8; J gene: TRBJ2-7; CDR3 protein: CASSLVRAGDNEQYF
V gene: TRBV12-3/TRBV12-4; J gene: TRBJ1-1; CDR3 protein: CASSLTSGTEAFF
V gene: TRBV6-2/TRBV6-3; J gene: TRBJ1-1; CDR3 protein: CASSYGRRAGNTEAFF
V gene: TRBV10-3; J gene: TRBJ2-3; CDR3 protein: CAIRHWESDTDTQYF
V gene: TRBV29-1; J gene: TRBJ2-5; CDR3 protein: CSVGYRGLRETQYF
V gene: TRBV11-3; J gene: TRBJ2-2; CDR3 protein: CASSSLRLAGGELFF
V gene: TRBV5-6; J gene: TRBJ2-2; CDR3 protein: CASSFRPTGVNTGELFF
V gene: TRBV9; J gene: TRBJ2-2; CDR3 protein: CASSARTSDTGELFF
V gene: TRBV6-5; J gene: TRBJ1-2; CDR3 protein: CASSRTGGGYTF
V gene: TRBV6-2/TRBV6-3; J gene: TRBJ1-1; CDR3 protein: CASSFSRREYTEAFF
V gene: TRBV19; J gene: TRBJ1-2; CDR3 protein: CASSTRTGAHYGYTF
V gene: TRBV5-5; J gene: TRBJ1-2; CDR3 protein: CASSGNTGLANYGYTF